The sequence of this T cell receptor (beta chain) was determined in a study of blood T cell repertoires in COVID-19. Study details: Some COVID-19 samples were acute and others convalescent; all came from the United States, Italy and Spain. Sample material is recorded as cDNA or gDNA derived from T cells, B-cell-depleted T cells, or PBMCs.

Authors' data handling: Nucleated cell counts were estimated from reference gene primer amplification. Method: immunoSEQ multiplex PCR; TCRdb's copy keeps in-frame clones and lacks some. For V, J and clone size, that table is used; D and trimming come from the DNA. The table lists under 45,000 clones, around 88% of them singletons. This CDR3 contains 15 residues. The V gene lost 4 bases and the J gene lost 0 bases, with 12 bases spanning the gap. Germline lookup yields CDR1 MGHDK and CDR2 SYGVNS. Sequencing input: peripheral blood. The receptor's source is a woman older than 75 with active or convalescent COVID-19. This chain connects TRBV25-1 to TRBJ1-2; D is possibly TRBD1 (6 bases). This CDR3 reads CASSGGQKTNYGYTF. CDR3 nucleotides: TGTGCCAGCAGTGGCGGACAGAAGACTAACTATGGCTACACCTTC.